The clone carrying this TCR beta chain appeared many times. A single record per CDR3 protein comes from TCRdb applying MiXCR to the RT-PCR reads. In the table there are a few hundred thousand distinct CDR3 sequences, roughly 12% of which are singletons. This record belongs to a study of response to subunit inactivated influenza vaccine. Germline values: CDR1 MNHEY, CDR2 SMNVEV (reference sequence). V was trimmed by 5 bases and J by 1 base, leaving 8 bases between them. The CDR3 consists of 13 residues. These same data were also listed under a study on T cells expressing NK-cell markers. That report adds: The cDNA for TCR beta came from 5'RACE template switching with UMIs. Within the sequenced cohort of eight donors, seven exhibited HCMV seropositivity and one was seronegative. The CD3+CD56-NKG2C+ fraction of a few donors was also led by these clonotypes. There remained a lack of clarity about HCMV specificity of expanded NKG2C+ T cell clones.

The rearrangement joins TRBV27 to TRBJ1-1; D is unclear. Sequenced material: PBMCs from blood, taken on the day of vaccination. This clonotype was obtained from a man aged 45-65 years who received an inactivated influenza vaccine. CDR3 in DNA: TGTGCCAGCAGTCCGACTGAGAACACTGAAGCTTTCTTT. Amino acid sequence: CASSPTENTEAFF.